Below are 26 T cell receptor beta chains sequenced from a single sample in a study of blood T cell repertoires in COVID-19. This table comes from immunoSEQ multiplex PCR, and its TCRdb copy is limited to in-frame clones, with some not included. The sample contains more than 110,000 clones, 82% of which appear only once. Sequencing was performed on peripheral blood. The receptors shown here come from a woman older than 75 with acute or convalescent COVID-19.

V usage is TRBV2 and J usage is TRBJ2-3; TRBD2 matches 7 bases. Germline V gene sequence: CDR1 SNHLY, CDR2 FYNNEI. V gave up 4 bases and J gave up 7 bases; unmatched junction bases: 2. This CDR3 spans 12 amino acids. This CDR3 is CASSGTRNTQYF. DNA for the CDR3: TGTGCCAGCAGTGGGACTAGAAATACGCAGTATTTT.

The CDR3 nucleotides are TGTGCCAGTCTCGGGACAGCGGCGACCACAGATACGCAGTATTTT. Translated, it gives CASLGTAATTDTQYF. The chain recombines TRBV6-6 with TRBJ2-3; 7 bases line up with TRBD1. V was clipped by 9 bases and J by 2 bases; unmatched bases: 11. Per germline, CDR1 MNHNY and CDR2 SVGAGI (reference sequence). The CDR3 is 15 residues long.

The rearrangement links TRBV5-1 to TRBJ1-1; D perhaps matches TRBD1 (6 bases). Germline lookup yields CDR1 SGHRS and CDR2 YFSETQ. This CDR3 has 15 amino acids. V lost 0 bases and J lost 4, with 13 bases in between. The CDR3 region has the DNA TGCGCCAGCAGCTTGGAAGGGACACCCAGCACTGAAGCTTTCTTT. It codes for CASSLEGTPSTEAFF.

The CDR3 loop is CASSIDQGAVGELFF. CDR3 DNA: TGTGCCAGTAGTATAGACCAGGGGGCGGTCGGGGAGCTGTTTTTT. The chain links TRBV19 to TRBJ2-2; TRBD1 matches 8 bases. V dropped 0 bases and J dropped 7; count of bases not matched to a gene: 4. This CDR3 has 15 amino acids. The germline V gene encodes CDR1 LNHDA and CDR2 SQIVND (reference sequence).

The CDR3 protein is CASSLDAGYTEAFF. The CDR3 nucleotides read TGCGCCAGCAGCTTGGACGCAGGATACACTGAAGCTTTCTTT. The V gene is TRBV5-1, the J gene TRBJ1-1; D remains unclear. In germline, CDR1 is SGHRS, CDR2 YFSETQ. Trimming took off 0 bases at V and 3 bases at J, with 9 bases between the two ends. The CDR3 totals 14 residues.

The J gene is TRBJ2-2, the V gene TRBV30; TRBD1 matches 9 bases. The CDR3 consists of 17 residues. Trimming cost V 2 bases and J 6 bases; bases outside gene matches: 13. Germline assignment: CDR1 GTSNPN and CDR2 SVGIG (reference sequence). The CDR3 protein is CAWSQQTGTGKAGELFF. In DNA, the CDR3 is TGTGCCTGGAGTCAGCAAACCGGGACAGGGAAGGCCGGGGAGCTGTTTTTT.

The chain recombines TRBV28 with TRBJ1-5, with D possibly being TRBD1 (5 bases). Germline CDR1 reads MDHEN; CDR2 reads SYDVKM. The CDR3 covers 14 residues. V was shortened by 5 bases and J by 3 bases, with 11 bases between the two germline ends. The CDR3 DNA is TGTGCCAGCAGTCCCGGACAATACAATCAGCCCCAGCATTTT. Its translation: CASSPGQYNQPQHF.

The chain has TRBV7-9 and TRBJ1-2; D possibly corresponds to TRBD1 (6 bases). V was clipped by 2 bases and J by 3 bases, with 7 bases between them. This CDR3 is 13 amino acids long. Germline V gives CDR1 SEHNR, CDR2 FQNEAQ (reference sequence). CDR3 sequence: CASSLQGYYGYTF. The CDR3 DNA reads TGTGCCAGCAGCTTACAGGGGTACTATGGCTACACCTTC.

The rearrangement links TRBV9 to TRBJ1-3; D is perhaps TRBD1 (6 bases). CDR3 length: 15 residues. Trimming cost V 3 bases and J 1 base, with 11 bases left between them. In germline, CDR1 is SGDLS, CDR2 YYNGEE. The CDR3 DNA sequence: TGTGCCAGCAGCGCCTGGGACACTTCTGGAAACACCATATATTTT. Encoded protein: CASSAWDTSGNTIYF. The entire variable domain, with the rest obtained from reference TRBV9 and TRBJ1-3, is as follows: DSGVTQTPKHLITATGQRVTLRCSPRSGDLSVYWYQQSLDQGLQFLIQYYNGEERAKGNILERFSAQQFPDLHSELNLSSLELGDSALYFCASSAWDTSGNTIYFGEGSWLTVV.

This clone was seen more than once but under ten times. The chain carries TRBV11-2 and TRBJ1-1; D not certain. Trimming pared 6 bases from V and 1 base from J, leaving 12 bases between. This CDR3 is built from 14 residues. Germline CDR1 SGHAT, CDR2 FQNNGV. CDR3 in DNA: TGTGCCAGCAGGAGGATTAAGAAGAACACTGAAGCTTTCTTT. Its translation is CASRRIKKNTEAFF.

This clone was seen a few times. V and J are TRBV9 and TRBJ2-7; D not certain. This CDR3 has 14 amino acids. Germline V gives CDR1 SGDLS, CDR2 YYNGEE. V gave up 2 bases and J gave up 0 bases, with 9 bases separating them. CDR3 region: CASSVHPTSYEQYF. Here the CDR3 DNA reads TGTGCCAGCAGCGTCCATCCTACCTCCTACGAGCAGTACTTC.

This chain connects TRBV19 to TRBJ2-1; 10 bases agree with TRBD2. The CDR3 spans 15 residues. Germline CDR1 is LNHDA and CDR2 is SQIVND (reference sequence). V gave up 5 bases and J gave up 7 bases; unmatched junction bases: 8. The CDR3 loop is CASSPWGSGRNEQFF. The CDR3 DNA reads as TGTGCCAGTAGTCCTTGGGGTAGCGGGAGGAATGAGCAGTTCTTC.

The chain uses TRBV6-5 and TRBJ2-5, with D maybe TRBD2 (6 bases). Germline CDR1 and CDR2: MNHEY and SVGAGI. This CDR3 comprises 13 residues. V was clipped by 5 bases and J by 4 bases, with 11 bases between them. In DNA, the CDR3 is TGTGCCAGCAGTAAACGGAGGGGAGAGACCCAGTACTTC. It yields the protein CASSKRRGETQYF.

V gene TRBV28 combines with J gene TRBJ2-7, with 8 bases lining up with TRBD1. The CDR3 extends over 14 amino acids. V gave up 1 base and J gave up 6 bases; unmatched junction bases: 5. Germline CDR1 and CDR2: MDHEN and SYDVKM. The CDR3 DNA reads as TGTGCCAGCAGTTTATCCCGACAGGGGACCGAGCAGTACTTC. Translated, it gives CASSLSRQGTEQYF.

The chain couples TRBV5-1 to TRBJ1-4, with a weak D call TRBD1 (5 bases). The germline gives CDR1 SGHRS, CDR2 YFSETQ. Trimming removed 1 base at V and 1 base at J, with 11 bases between. The CDR3 has 16 amino acids. CDR3 residues: CASSLRQGGTNEKLFF. The CDR3 bases are TGCGCCAGCAGCTTGAGGCAGGGTGGAACTAATGAAAAACTGTTTTTT.

The chain has TRBV19 and TRBJ1-2; tentative D call: TRBD1 (5 bases). The V gene lost 6 bases and the J gene lost 6 bases, with 8 bases spanning the gap. There are 11 residues in the CDR3. Germline loops: CDR1 LNHDA, CDR2 SQIVND (reference sequence). The CDR3 DNA sequence: TGTGCCAGTAGCCGCAGGGATGGCTACACCTTC. Its protein product is CASSRRDGYTF.

The gene calls are TRBV6-2 or TRBV6-3 and TRBJ2-1, with 10 bases identical to TRBD2. The trim removed 0 bases at V and 8 bases at J, leaving 10 bases unmatched. Germline CDR1 MNHEY, CDR2 SVGEGT. The CDR3 loop spans 17 amino acids. CDR3 sequence reads: CASSYSNELAGYYEQFF. The CDR3, as DNA: TGTGCCAGCAGTTACTCGAATGAACTAGCGGGATACTATGAGCAGTTCTTC.

V is TRBV18 and J is TRBJ1-5; the D is unclear. Germline CDR1 is KGHSH and CDR2 is LQKENI. V lost 6 bases to trimming and J lost 5 bases, with 14 bases between them. There are 14 residues in the CDR3. This CDR3 is CASSLSGSDQPQHF. CDR3 bases: TGTGCCAGCTCTCTATCAGGATCTGATCAGCCCCAGCATTTT.

This clone has just a few counts. The chain employs TRBV9 and TRBJ1-4, with D uncertain. Trimming cost V 3 bases and J 5 bases, with 8 bases left between them. The germline V gene encodes CDR1 SGDLS and CDR2 YYNGEE. The CDR3 consists of 13 residues. CDR3 nucleotide sequence: TGTGCCAGCAGCGGGTACGGGAATGAAAAACTGTTTTTT. As protein: CASSGYGNEKLFF.

This clone has only a few counts. The rearrangement links TRBV11-2 to TRBJ2-7; D may be TRBD2 (6 bases). Germline CDR1 is SGHAT and CDR2 is FQNNGV. V lost 5 bases and J lost 1, with 15 bases in between. CDR3 length: 15 amino acids. CDR3 in DNA: TGTGCCAGCAGCGCCCGGGGGTCCCGTTCCTACGAGCAGTACTTC. Amino acids: CASSARGSRSYEQYF.

In this sample, this clone turned up once. The chain has TRBV19 and TRBJ2-1, with 7 bases lining up with TRBD2. The CDR3 contains 16 residues. Germline CDR1 LNHDA, CDR2 SQIVND (reference sequence). V lost 2 bases, J lost 6 bases, and 10 bases stayed unmatched. The CDR3 protein is CASSISRGRAANEQFF. The CDR3 nucleotides are TGTGCCAGTAGTATAAGTAGAGGGAGGGCCGCCAATGAGCAGTTCTTC.

This clone was found a few times. V is TRBV7-3 and J is TRBJ1-6; 7 nucleotides line up with TRBD1. V dropped 1 base and J dropped 10; count of bases not matched to a gene: 7. The CDR3 consists of 15 residues. Per germline, CDR1 SGHTA and CDR2 FQGTGA. The CDR3 loop reads CASSLIRRGRSPLHF. The DNA for the CDR3 is TGTGCCAGCAGCTTAATTCGTAGGGGGCGGTCACCCCTCCACTTT.

This clone was counted a single time. V is TRBV5-4 and J is TRBJ1-1; D is unclear. The CDR3 contains 12 residues. Trimming pared 6 bases from V and 7 bases from J, leaving 13 bases between. Germline lookup yields CDR1 SGHNT and CDR2 YYREEE (reference sequence). CDR3 DNA sequence: TGTGCCAGCACCAAACCGGGTGTTGAAGCTTTCTTT. Its translation: CASTKPGVEAFF.

This chain uses TRBV11-2 with TRBJ1-2, with D unclear. Trimming left V 3 bases short and J 3 bases short, with 17 bases between. This CDR3 region has 16 residues. Germline CDR1 and CDR2: SGHAT and FQNNGV. The CDR3 DNA reads TGTGCCAGCAGCTTCGCCCCTGACAAGAGGGACTATGGCTACACCTTC. The encoded protein is CASSFAPDKRDYGYTF.

This chain connects TRBV2 to TRBJ1-5; tentative D call: TRBD1 (6 bases). Trimming stripped 4 bases from V and 0 bases from J, with 10 bases between. This CDR3 spans 15 amino acids. Germline V gene data show CDR1 as SNHLY and CDR2 as FYNNEI. CDR3 in amino acids: CASSGQDASNQPQHF. The CDR3 DNA reads TGTGCCAGCAGTGGACAGGACGCTAGCAATCAGCCCCAGCATTTT.

V and J are TRBV6-5 and TRBJ1-2; D is possibly TRBD1 (6 bases). The CDR3 contains 12 residues. The V gene's germline CDR1 is MNHEY and CDR2 SVGAGI. V was shortened by 8 bases and J by 6 bases, with 13 bases between the two germline ends. CDR3 sequence reads: CASSRGAHGYTF. The CDR3 DNA is TGTGCCAGCTCTCGGGGGGCGCATGGCTACACCTTC.